This T cell receptor (beta chain) was obtained from a study of blood T cell repertoires in COVID-19 (dated by TCRdb to the early 2020s). Broadly, across the study: Collaborator samples came from the United States, Italy and Spain and covered acute and convalescent phases of COVID-19. The prospective study material was composed of cDNA or gDNA derived from T cells, B-cell-depleted T cells, or PBMCs. Deeply sampled blood TCRbeta repertoires from subjects exposed to, actively infected with, or recovered from COVID-19 were included in the dataset. The repertoires were released in a freely available public database intended as a resource for research on the immune response to SARS-CoV-2. Samples were obtained from the ongoing ImmuneRACE study (first 160 participants) and from some 1,200 subjects provided by 6 global collaborators. The sample metadata nearly always contained a de-identified subject ID, COVID-19 status, age in years and sex. Where HLA class I and class II types were available, the types were taken from metadata supplied by the sample provider, not from assay-based typing. Results and caveats for the whole study, not just this receptor: The amount of clinical and demographic metadata varied by source and participant and was provided uncurated.

The collaborating institutions used their own protocols to collect whole blood in K2EDTA tubes. For TCRbeta analysis, collaborators shipped samples as frozen whole blood, isolated PBMCs, or DNA extracted from either of those sample types. TCRbeta CDR3 regions were amplified from genomic DNA using the immunoSEQ Assay, a bias-controlled multiplex PCR. Under the source paper's analysis protocol: Nucleated cell counts per sample were estimated from amplification of reference gene primers within the assay. To quantify the absolute abundance of each unique TCRbeta CDR3 rearrangement, sequence reads were collapsed and filtered. For each sample, productive Simpson clonality was calculated as the square root of Simpson's diversity index across productive rearrangements. In its TCRdb copy, this immuneACCESS table keeps in-frame sequences only and misses some clones. Where compared with another copy, unresolved V genes explain less than half of these, and the others have no known cause. The DNA gave D and trimming, while V, J and clone size come from that table. The table for this sample lists 200,000 to 300,000 clones; around nine tenths of them were counted only once. Under 2% of the sample goes to the ten largest clones.

As concerns this clone: The specificity of this receptor is unknown. Qualities for individual bases were not recorded, and no much larger clone is one base off.

V is shortened by 2 bases, J by 4 bases, and the region joining them spans 13 bases. Reading the germline V gene gives CDR1 MRHNA and CDR2 SNTAGT. The CDR3 spans 15 residues, from the cysteine through the phenylalanine. Just the 45-base CDR3 DNA is kept, in frame starting at base 1. The chain is assembled from TRBV6-4 and TRBJ2-3; TRBD1 is a weak D gene call, 6 bases matching. This TCR came from a young man with active or convalescent COVID-19. Sequencing was carried out using peripheral blood. The CDR3 has the sequence CASSDNKAGADTQYF. DNA sequence: TGTGCCAGCAGTGACAACAAGGCAGGGGCAGATACGCAGTATTTT.